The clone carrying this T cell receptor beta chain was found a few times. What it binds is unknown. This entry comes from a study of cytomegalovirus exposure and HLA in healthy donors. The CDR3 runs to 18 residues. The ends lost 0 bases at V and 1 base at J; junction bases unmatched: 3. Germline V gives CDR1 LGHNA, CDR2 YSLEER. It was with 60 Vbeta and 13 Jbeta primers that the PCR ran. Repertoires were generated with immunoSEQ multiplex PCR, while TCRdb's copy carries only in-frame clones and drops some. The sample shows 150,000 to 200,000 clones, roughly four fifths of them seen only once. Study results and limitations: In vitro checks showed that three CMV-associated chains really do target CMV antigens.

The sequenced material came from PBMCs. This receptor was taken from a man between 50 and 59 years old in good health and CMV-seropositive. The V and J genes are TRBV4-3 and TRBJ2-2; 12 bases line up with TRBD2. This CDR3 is CASSQETSGGRNTGELFF. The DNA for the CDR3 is TGCGCCAGCAGCCAAGAAACTAGCGGGGGGCGGAACACCGGGGAGCTGTTTTTT.